This note documents a single T cell receptor (beta chain) sequence. This entry is derived from a study of T cell responses to AZD1222 COVID-19 vaccine. Libraries were prepared by immunoSEQ multiplex PCR; TCRdb keeps only in-frame clonotypes and omits some of them. The sample has more than 85,000 clones, around 82% seen once. The CDR3 totals 15 residues. Germline V gene lookup returns CDR1 LGHNA and CDR2 YNFKEQ. V was trimmed by 1 base and J by 0 bases, leaving 9 bases between them. The V gene is TRBV4-2, the J gene TRBJ1-2, with D possibly matching TRBD1 (5 bases). The sequences come from peripheral blood, collected on day 0 of AZD1222 vaccination. This receptor was identified in an adult in good health. CDR3 sequence: CASSQGGTSNYGYTF. The CDR3 DNA follows: TGTGCCAGCAGCCAAGGGGGCACCTCTAACTATGGCTACACCTTC.